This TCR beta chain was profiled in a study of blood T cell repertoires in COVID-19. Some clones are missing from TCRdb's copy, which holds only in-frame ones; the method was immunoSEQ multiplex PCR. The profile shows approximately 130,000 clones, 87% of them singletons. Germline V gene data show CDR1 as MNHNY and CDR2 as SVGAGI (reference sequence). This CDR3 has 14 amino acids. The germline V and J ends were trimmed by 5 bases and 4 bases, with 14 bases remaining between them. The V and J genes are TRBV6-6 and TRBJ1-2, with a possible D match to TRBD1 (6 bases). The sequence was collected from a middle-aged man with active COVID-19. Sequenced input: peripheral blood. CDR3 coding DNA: TGTGCCAGCAGTGCAGGGGTTACCATCTATGGCTACACCTTC. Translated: CASSAGVTIYGYTF.